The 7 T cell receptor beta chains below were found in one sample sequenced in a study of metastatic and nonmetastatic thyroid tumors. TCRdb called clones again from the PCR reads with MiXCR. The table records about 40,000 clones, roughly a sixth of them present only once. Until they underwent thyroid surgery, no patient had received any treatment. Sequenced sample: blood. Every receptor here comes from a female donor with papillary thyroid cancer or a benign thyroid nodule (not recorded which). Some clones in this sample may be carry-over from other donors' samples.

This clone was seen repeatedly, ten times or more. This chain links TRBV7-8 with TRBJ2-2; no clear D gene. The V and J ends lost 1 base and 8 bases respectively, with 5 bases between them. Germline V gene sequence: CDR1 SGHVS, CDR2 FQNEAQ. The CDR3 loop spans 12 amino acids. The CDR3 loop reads CASSLGPGELFF. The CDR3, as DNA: TGTGCCAGCAGCTTAGGGCCAGGGGAGCTGTTTTTT.

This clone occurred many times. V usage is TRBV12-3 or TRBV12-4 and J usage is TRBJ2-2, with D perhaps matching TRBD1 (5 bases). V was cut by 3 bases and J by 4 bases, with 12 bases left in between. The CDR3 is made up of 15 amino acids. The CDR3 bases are TGTGCCAGCAGTTTCAATGGGGCTATCACCGGGGAGCTGTTTTTT. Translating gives CASSFNGAITGELFF.

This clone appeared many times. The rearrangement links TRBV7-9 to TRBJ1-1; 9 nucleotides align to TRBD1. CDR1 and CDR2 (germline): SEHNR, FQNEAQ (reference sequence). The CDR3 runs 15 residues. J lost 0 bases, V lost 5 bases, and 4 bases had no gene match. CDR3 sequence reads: CASSPGQGMNTEAFF. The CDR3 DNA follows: TGTGCCAGCAGCCCGGGACAGGGCATGAACACTGAAGCTTTCTTT. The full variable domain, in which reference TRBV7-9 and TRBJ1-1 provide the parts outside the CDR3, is DTGVSQNPRHKITKRGQNVTFRCDPISEHNRLYWYRQTLGQGPEFLTYFQNEAQLEKSRLLSDRFSAERPKGSFSTLEIQRTEQGDSAMYLCASSPGQGMNTEAFFGQGTRLTVV.

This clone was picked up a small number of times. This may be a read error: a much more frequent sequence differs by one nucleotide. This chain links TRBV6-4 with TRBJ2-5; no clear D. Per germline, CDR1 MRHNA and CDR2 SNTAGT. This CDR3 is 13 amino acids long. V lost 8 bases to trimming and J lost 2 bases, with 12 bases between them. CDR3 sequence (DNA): TGTGCCAGCTCCCTGACTCCTCAAGAGACCCAGTACTTC. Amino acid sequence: CASSLTPQETQYF.

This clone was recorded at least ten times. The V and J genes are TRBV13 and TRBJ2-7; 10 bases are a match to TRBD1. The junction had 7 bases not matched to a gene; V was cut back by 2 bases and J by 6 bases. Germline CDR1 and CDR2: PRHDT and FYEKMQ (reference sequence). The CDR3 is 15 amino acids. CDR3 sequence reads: CASSLSETGGREQYF. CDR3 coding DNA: TGTGCCAGCAGCTTAAGCGAGACAGGGGGCCGCGAGCAGTACTTC.

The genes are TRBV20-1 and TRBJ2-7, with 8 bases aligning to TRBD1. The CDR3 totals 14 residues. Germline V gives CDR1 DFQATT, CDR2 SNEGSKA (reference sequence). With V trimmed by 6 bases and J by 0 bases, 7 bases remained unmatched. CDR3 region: CSAADRGVSYEQYF. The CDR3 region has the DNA TGCAGTGCAGCCGACAGGGGCGTCTCCTACGAGCAGTACTTC.

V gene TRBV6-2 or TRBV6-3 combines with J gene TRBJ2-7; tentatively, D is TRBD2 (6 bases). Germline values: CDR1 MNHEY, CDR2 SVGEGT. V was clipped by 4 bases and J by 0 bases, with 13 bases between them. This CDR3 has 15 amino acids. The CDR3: CASSSMTRGSYEQYF. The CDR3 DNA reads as TGTGCCAGCAGTTCCATGACTAGAGGCTCCTACGAGCAGTACTTC.